One and the same sample provided the 6 T cell receptor beta chains below, sequenced in a study of beta chain features in type 1 diabetes. Of the isolated RNA, all was reverse transcribed, and so the sequenced material was expressed TCRB transcripts. TCRdb keeps only in-frame clones here, not all; method: immunoSEQ multiplex PCR. The repertoire holds about 59,000 clones, with about 60% as singletons. Sequencing input: Tregs from blood. These receptors originate from a woman younger than 30 in good health.

The genes are TRBV5-1 and TRBJ1-1; 7 nucleotides agree with TRBD1. The germline gives CDR1 SGHRS, CDR2 YFSETQ. This CDR3 region has 17 residues. The trim removed 4 bases at V and 0 bases at J, leaving 12 bases unmatched. The CDR3 DNA is TGCGCCAGCAGCCATTTCCTGGGACAGCAATTGAACACTGAAGCTTTCTTT. It is translated as CASSHFLGQQLNTEAFF.

The V call is TRBV30, the J call TRBJ2-1; 7 nucleotides align to TRBD1. The junction had 6 bases not matched to a gene; V was cut back by 5 bases and J by 8 bases. Germline V gene data show CDR1 as GTSNPN and CDR2 as SVGIG (reference sequence). This CDR3 spans 12 amino acids. In DNA form, the CDR3 reads TGTGCCTGGTCGAGACAGGGCCATGAGCAGTTCTTC. Translating gives CAWSRQGHEQFF.

This clone was counted only a few times. This sequence joins TRBV2 and TRBJ2-6; 12 bases line up with TRBD1. CDR3 length equals 17 residues. V was clipped by 5 bases and J by 2 bases; unmatched bases: 4. The germline V gene encodes CDR1 SNHLY and CDR2 FYNNEI. The CDR3 spells CASSSGTGGAGANVLTF. CDR3 nucleotide sequence: TGTGCCAGCAGTTCCGGGACAGGGGGCGCTGGGGCCAACGTCCTGACTTTC.

The chain carries TRBV7-2 and TRBJ2-3, with 8 bases aligning to TRBD1. From germline, CDR1 is SGHTA and CDR2 FQGNSA. With 2 bases clipped from V and 3 bases from J, the junction kept 4 bases outside the gene matches. The CDR3 consists of 15 residues. This CDR3 is CASSLRQGATDTQYF. CDR3 DNA sequence: TGTGCCAGCAGCTTACGGCAGGGGGCAACAGATACGCAGTATTTT.

This clone appeared a few times. This chain joins TRBV7-9 and TRBJ2-7; a possible D gene is TRBD2 (6 bases). The CDR3 loop spans 15 amino acids. From germline, CDR1 is SEHNR and CDR2 FQNEAQ (reference sequence). V was cut by 4 bases and J by 3 bases, with 16 bases left in between. Written as DNA, the CDR3 is TGTGCCAGCAGCTCCCAGGGTCGCGGGGACTACGAGCAGTACTTC. Residues: CASSSQGRGDYEQYF.

The genes are TRBV5-1 and TRBJ2-3, with 10 bases identical to TRBD2. Losses at the gene ends were 0 bases for V and 2 bases for J; bases not matched to a gene: 6. The CDR3 consists of 17 residues. Looked up from germline, CDR1 is SGHRS and CDR2 is YFSETQ. CDR3 region: CASSLAIGLAVTDTQYF. The CDR3 nucleotides read TGCGCCAGCAGCTTGGCCATTGGACTAGCGGTCACAGATACGCAGTATTTT.